This passage covers 23 T cell receptor beta chains from one sample sequenced in a study of beta chain features in type 1 diabetes. These TCRs' antigens remain unknown. All of the isolated RNA was reverse transcribed, so expressed TCRB transcripts were sequenced. Sequencing was performed with immunoSEQ multiplex PCR; in TCRdb, only in-frame clones are kept and a portion is missing. The data show about 700,000 clones, with around 15% seen just once and approximately 0.022% held by the top ten. Overall study findings and caveats: Among patients with Type 1 diabetes, TCRB CDR3s were moderately but significantly shorter in every one of the four CD4+ subsets.

Sequenced input: naive CD4+ T cells from blood. The receptor source for this set is a man aged 18 to 29 with type 1 diabetes.

This clone was counted between two and nine times. The chain is built from TRBV30 and TRBJ1-6; 7 bases match TRBD1. The CDR3 consists of 15 residues. Trimming at V came to 3 bases and at J to 4 bases, leaving 6 bases not matched to a gene. The germline gives CDR1 GTSNPN, CDR2 SVGIG (reference sequence). This CDR3 is CAWSRDSPYNSPLHF. CDR3 nucleotides: TGTGCCTGGAGCAGGGACAGCCCTTATAATTCACCCCTCCACTTT.

The V and J genes are TRBV5-1 and TRBJ2-7; D unclear. Trimming cost V 0 bases and J 3 bases, with 16 bases left between them. Germline CDR1 reads SGHRS; CDR2 reads YFSETQ. This CDR3 comprises 16 residues. This CDR3 reads CASSLVATPKIYEQYF. The CDR3 coding sequence is TGCGCCAGCAGCTTGGTGGCTACGCCTAAAATCTACGAGCAGTACTTC.

The sample holds a few counts of this clone. The chain is built from TRBV7-2 and TRBJ2-2; 7 nucleotides align to TRBD2. With 3 bases clipped from V and 6 bases from J, the junction kept 4 bases outside the gene matches. CDR3 length equals 14 residues. Germline V gene data show CDR1 as SGHTA and CDR2 as FQGNSA. The CDR3 bases are TGTGCCAGCAGCTTCAGGGAGGGGTCCGGGGAGCTGTTTTTT. It encodes CASSFREGSGELFF.

The chain is built from TRBV30 and TRBJ2-7; 9 bases are shared with TRBD1. Germline CDR1 and CDR2: GTSNPN and SVGIG (reference sequence). The CDR3 spans 16 residues. The V and J ends lost 5 bases and 7 bases, in that order; junction bases with no gene match: 18. This CDR3 is CAWPATLRDRAGEQYF. The CDR3 bases are TGTGCCTGGCCCGCCACCCTCCGGGACAGGGCTGGGGAGCAGTACTTC.

A few counts support this clone. CDR3 sequence (DNA): TGTGCCACCAGCAGAGAAGGAGGGAACACTGAAGCTTTCTTT. Its translation is CATSREGGNTEAFF. This chain links TRBV15 with TRBJ1-1; D call uncertain. V was clipped by 0 bases and J by 1 base, with 6 bases between them. The CDR3 length is 14 residues. Germline V gene lookup returns CDR1 LNHNV and CDR2 YYDKDF (reference sequence).

Remarks on this clone: Distinct nucleotide sequences in the sample also encode this CDR3. The rearrangement links TRBV27 to TRBJ2-1; unclear D gene. Trimming removed 2 bases from V and 8 bases from J, with 4 bases in between. The CDR3 length is 11 residues. Per the germline V gene, CDR1 is MNHEY and CDR2 is SMNVEV (reference sequence). The CDR3 spells CASSLLDEQFF. Here the CDR3 DNA reads TGTGCCAGCAGTTTACTTGATGAGCAGTTCTTC.

To note about this clone: At one of its ends the junction is not consistent with the germline gene, which may arise from a read error. J is TRBJ2-7 and V is TRBV23-1, with D unclear. TRBV23-1 is assigned to the ORF class and has an uncertain function. The length of the CDR3 is 11 residues. The CDR3 coding sequence is TGCGCCAGCAGTCAATTCCAACCCGGCCTCTTC. This gives the protein CASSQFQPGLF.

This chain joins TRBV11-2 and TRBJ2-1, with 9 nucleotides matching TRBD1. There are 16 residues in the CDR3. Germline loops: CDR1 SGHAT, CDR2 FQNNGV. V shed 3 bases, J shed 7 bases, and the junction held 10 bases outside the gene matches. DNA for the CDR3: TGTGCCAGCAGCTTGGGTGGGACAGGGTCTTGGAATGAGCAGTTCTTC. This encodes CASSLGGTGSWNEQFF.

The V and J genes are TRBV19 and TRBJ2-5; 7 nucleotides agree with TRBD1. There are 15 residues in the CDR3. Germline assignment: CDR1 LNHDA and CDR2 SQIVND (reference sequence). Losses at the gene ends were 6 bases for V and 5 bases for J; bases not matched to a gene: 12. The CDR3 here is CASSKQGQDVETQYF. In DNA, the CDR3 is TGTGCCAGTAGCAAACAAGGACAGGACGTGGAGACCCAGTACTTC.

V gene TRBV18 combines with J gene TRBJ2-5, with unresolved D. Trimming cost V 5 bases and J 5 bases, with 9 bases left between them. CDR3 length: 12 residues. CDR1 and CDR2 from the germline V gene are KGHSH and LQKENI. The CDR3 DNA reads TGTGCCAGCTCAGCCCAGGTGGAGACCCAGTACTTC. Protein: CASSAQVETQYF.

This clone was seen only a few times. This sequence joins TRBV18 and TRBJ1-5; D is undetermined. Germline lookup yields CDR1 KGHSH and CDR2 LQKENI. V lost 8 bases and J 0 bases, leaving 8 bases between the germline ends. The length of the CDR3 is 13 residues. In DNA form, the CDR3 reads TGTGCCAGCCAGGCGGGTAGCAATCAGCCCCAGCATTTT. Residues: CASQAGSNQPQHF.

This chain joins TRBV7-2 and TRBJ1-6; 7 positions match TRBD1. This CDR3 contains 14 residues. The germline V gene has CDR1 SGHTA and CDR2 FQGNSA. After removal of 6 bases from V and 6 bases from J, the junction contained 5 bases not matched to a gene. The CDR3 DNA follows: TGTGCCAGCAGAACGGGACAGCCTAATTCACCCCTCCACTTT. The encoded protein is CASRTGQPNSPLHF.

This clone was found a few times. The chain is built from TRBV2 and TRBJ2-6; D is unresolved. The CDR3 loop spans 16 amino acids. V was shortened by 2 bases and J by 0 bases, with 8 bases between the two germline ends. In germline, CDR1 is SNHLY, CDR2 FYNNEI. The CDR3 sequence: CASSELSFSGANVLTF. Written as DNA, the CDR3 is TGTGCCAGCAGTGAACTAAGCTTCTCTGGGGCCAACGTCCTGACTTTC. The full variable domain, its missing parts supplied by reference TRBV2 and TRBJ2-6, is EPEVTQTPSHQVTQMGQEVILRCVPISNHLYFYWYRQILGQKVEFLVSFYNNEISEKSEIFDDQFSVERPDGSNFTLKIRSTKLEDSAMYFCASSELSFSGANVLTFGAGSRLTVL.

The chain couples TRBV7-9 to TRBJ2-1, with D maybe TRBD1 (6 bases). Germline-derived CDR1 and CDR2 are SEHNR and FQNEAQ (reference sequence). The CDR3 has 14 amino acids. Trimming left V 1 base short and J 3 bases short, with 7 bases between. Written as DNA, the CDR3 is TGTGCCAGCAGCTTAGAGGGGGACTACAATGAGCAGTTCTTC. Encoded protein: CASSLEGDYNEQFF.

The rearrangement links TRBV25-1 to TRBJ1-2; no firm D call. CDR1 MGHDK and CDR2 SYGVNS come from the germline V gene. The CDR3 runs 13 residues. The ends were cut back, 2 bases at V and 8 bases at J, with 12 bases in the middle. The CDR3 DNA is TGTGCCAGCAGTGAACGCCCTCTGGGGGGCTACACCTTC. Translation: CASSERPLGGYTF.

This clone was seen a handful of times. The V call is TRBV5-1, the J call TRBJ2-3, with D possibly matching TRBD2 (5 bases). In germline, CDR1 is SGHRS, CDR2 YFSETQ. The length of the CDR3 is 17 residues. Deletions cut 4 bases from V and 2 bases from J, with 20 bases between. This CDR3 is CASSPGLLPQFTDTQYF. The CDR3 DNA sequence: TGCGCCAGCAGCCCCGGACTGCTACCCCAGTTCACAGATACGCAGTATTTT.

The CDR3 sequence is CASSVKRGKTNTEAFF. Here the CDR3 DNA reads TGTGCCAGCAGCGTTAAAAGGGGGAAAACGAACACTGAAGCTTTCTTT. This chain links TRBV2 with TRBJ1-1; perhaps TRBD1 as D (6 bases). With 6 bases removed from V and 1 base from J, the gap between germline ends came to 18 bases. From germline, CDR1 is SNHLY and CDR2 FYNNEI. The CDR3 has 16 residues.

The table lists this clone with a few counts. The chain has TRBV19 and TRBJ2-7, with D maybe TRBD2 (6 bases). The V gene lost 3 bases and the J gene lost 3 bases, with 15 bases spanning the gap. Germline V CDR1 and CDR2: LNHDA, SQIVND (reference sequence). The CDR3 consists of 15 residues. For the CDR3, the DNA is TGTGCCAGTAGTATTGGCGGGACTCAAGTCTACGAGCAGTACTTC. Its protein product is CASSIGGTQVYEQYF.

J is TRBJ1-5 and V is TRBV12-5, with a possible D match to TRBD1 (5 bases). This CDR3 has 16 amino acids. V was cut by 4 bases and J by 3 bases, with 16 bases left in between. Germline CDR1 is LGHNT and CDR2 is FRNRAP. This CDR3 is CASGSFRGANNQPQHF. CDR3 sequence (DNA): TGTGCTAGTGGTTCCTTCCGTGGGGCAAACAATCAGCCCCAGCATTTT.

As to this clone: In the same sample, other DNA sequences code for this CDR3. The chain has TRBV7-9 and TRBJ2-5, with D hard to call. V lost 5 bases to trimming and J lost 1 base, with 5 bases between them. Looked up from germline, CDR1 is SEHNR and CDR2 is FQNEAQ (reference sequence). This CDR3 comprises 12 residues. The CDR3 is CASSRTQETQYF. The CDR3 region has the DNA TGTGCCAGCAGCCGGACCCAAGAGACCCAGTACTTC.

This sequence joins TRBV28 and TRBJ1-6; 9 nucleotides agree with TRBD1. The V gene end was trimmed by 5 bases and the J gene end by 0 bases; junction bases not matched to a gene: 5. The V gene's germline CDR1 is MDHEN and CDR2 SYDVKM. CDR3 length: 17 residues. CDR3 in amino acids: CASSPSDRGSYNSPLHF. CDR3 DNA: TGTGCCAGCAGTCCCTCGGACAGGGGCTCCTATAATTCACCCCTCCACTTT.

The sample holds a few counts of this clone. The rearrangement joins TRBV27 to TRBJ2-1; 8 nucleotides align to TRBD1. The length of the CDR3 is 16 residues. CDR1 is MNHEY and CDR2 is SMNVEV in the germline V gene (reference sequence). V lost 1 base and J lost 2; bases outside the gene matches: 4. CDR3 sequence (DNA): TGTGCCAGCAGTTTATTTCTGGACAGGGCCTACAATGAGCAGTTCTTC. Translation: CASSLFLDRAYNEQFF.

This chain connects TRBV6-4 to TRBJ2-3, with 9 nucleotides matching TRBD1. The CDR3 runs 14 residues. The V gene's germline CDR1 is MRHNA and CDR2 SNTAGT. V trimming: 7 bases; J trimming: 6 bases; junction bases outside the gene matches: 8. The CDR3 reads CASTEQGAEDTQYF. The CDR3 bases are TGTGCCAGCACCGAACAGGGGGCAGAGGATACGCAGTATTTT.